This TCR beta chain was found in a study of technical replicates of blood from a few donors. Germline values: CDR1 MNHEY, CDR2 SMNVEV (reference sequence). CDR3 length equals 15 residues. The trim removed 4 bases at V and 5 bases at J, leaving 8 bases unmatched. Data came from immunoSEQ multiplex PCR; TCRdb stores just in-frame clones and leaves some out. The sample has about 66,000 clones; more than 75% are singletons. The chain uses TRBV27 and TRBJ2-7, with TRBD1 matching over 10 bases. The clonotype originates from a human donor in good health. Some clones in this sample may be carry-over from other donors' samples. The sample was PBMCs. CDR3 in DNA: TGTGCCAGCAGTTCAACCGGGACAGGGGAACACGAGCAGTACTTC. It encodes CASSSTGTGEHEQYF.